This T cell receptor (beta chain) was recovered during a study of graft-versus-host responses after intestinal transplantation. Study as a whole: Induction using anti-thymocyte globulin, followed by tacrolimus and steroids for around 3 years, was given to all recipients.

Germline CDR1 reads WSHSY; CDR2 reads SAAADI. V was cut by 7 bases and J by 2 bases, with 20 bases left in between. The CDR3 totals 16 residues. A word on this clone: Its antigen is currently unknown.

Here immunoSEQ multiplex PCR was the method, and the copy in TCRdb shows in-frame clones only, minus some. The sample lists 150,000 or so clones, 85% to 95% occurring once. Findings and limits, study-wide: Investigators detected GvH clones in recipient marrow, with some emerging earlier in ileum or blood. Levels of circulating GvH clones at their peak were associated with early post-transplant HvG declines. Across patients carrying graft-donor T cell macrochimerism, allografts held high graft-versus-host to host-versus-graft clonal ratios.

Sequences were derived from unstimulated CD4+ T cells sorted from spleen or lymph node cells, sampled before intestinal transplant. This sequence originates from a human donor who received an intestinal transplant. The rearrangement uses TRBV10-2 and TRBJ1-2; D possibly corresponds to TRBD1 (6 bases). CDR3 in amino acids: CASTSNPGQINYGYTF. CDR3 DNA sequence: TGCGCCAGCACCTCCAATCCGGGACAAATAAACTATGGCTACACCTTC.